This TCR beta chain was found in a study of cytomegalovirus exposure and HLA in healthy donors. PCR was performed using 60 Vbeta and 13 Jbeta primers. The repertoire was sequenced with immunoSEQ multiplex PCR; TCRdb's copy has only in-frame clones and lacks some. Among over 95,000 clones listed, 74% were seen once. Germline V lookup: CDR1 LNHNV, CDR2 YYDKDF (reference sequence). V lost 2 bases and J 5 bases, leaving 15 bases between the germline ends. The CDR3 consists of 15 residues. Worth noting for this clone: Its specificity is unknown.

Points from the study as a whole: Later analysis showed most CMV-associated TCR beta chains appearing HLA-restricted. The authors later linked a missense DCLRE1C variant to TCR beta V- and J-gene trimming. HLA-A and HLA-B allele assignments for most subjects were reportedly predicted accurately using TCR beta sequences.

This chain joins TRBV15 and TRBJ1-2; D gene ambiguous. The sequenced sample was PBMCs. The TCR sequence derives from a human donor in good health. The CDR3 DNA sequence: TGTGCCACCAGCAGATTGGGAAGGGAGGAGTATGGCTACACCTTC. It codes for CATSRLGREEYGYTF.